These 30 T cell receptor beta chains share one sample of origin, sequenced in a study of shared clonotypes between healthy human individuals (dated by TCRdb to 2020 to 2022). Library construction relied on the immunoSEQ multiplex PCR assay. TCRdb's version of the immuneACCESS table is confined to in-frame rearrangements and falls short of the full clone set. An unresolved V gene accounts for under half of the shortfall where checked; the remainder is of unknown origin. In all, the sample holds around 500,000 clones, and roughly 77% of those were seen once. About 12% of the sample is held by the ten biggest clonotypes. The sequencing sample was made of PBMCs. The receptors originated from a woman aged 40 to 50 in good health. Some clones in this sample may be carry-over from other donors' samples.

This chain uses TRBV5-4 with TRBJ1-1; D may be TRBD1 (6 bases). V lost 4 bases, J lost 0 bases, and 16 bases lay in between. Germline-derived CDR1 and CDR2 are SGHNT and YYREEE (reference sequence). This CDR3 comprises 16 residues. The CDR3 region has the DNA TGTGCCAGCAGCCCGGGGGCAGTTATTTTGAACACTGAAGCTTTCTTT. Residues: CASSPGAVILNTEAFF.

The CDR3 loop reads CASSPRLAGGGDEQFF. CDR3 in DNA: TGTGCCAGCAGCCCCCGACTAGCGGGAGGGGGGGATGAGCAGTTCTTC. The chain employs TRBV7-3 and TRBJ2-1, with 14 bases aligning to TRBD2. Trimming removed 5 bases from V and 8 bases from J; junction bases left unmatched: 8. This CDR3 contains 16 residues. Germline lookup yields CDR1 SGHTA and CDR2 FQGTGA.

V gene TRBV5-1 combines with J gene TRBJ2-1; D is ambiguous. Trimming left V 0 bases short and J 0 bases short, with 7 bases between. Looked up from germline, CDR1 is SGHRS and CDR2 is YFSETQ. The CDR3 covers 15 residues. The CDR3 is CASSLEHSSYNEQFF. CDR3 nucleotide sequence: TGCGCCAGCAGCTTGGAGCATAGCTCCTACAATGAGCAGTTCTTC. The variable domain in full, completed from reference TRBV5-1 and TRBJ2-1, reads KAGVTQTPRYLIKTRGQQVTLSCSPISGHRSVSWYQQTPGQGLQFLFEYFSETQRNKGNFPGRFSGRQFSNSRSEMNVSTLELGDSALYLCASSLEHSSYNEQFFGPGTRLTVL.

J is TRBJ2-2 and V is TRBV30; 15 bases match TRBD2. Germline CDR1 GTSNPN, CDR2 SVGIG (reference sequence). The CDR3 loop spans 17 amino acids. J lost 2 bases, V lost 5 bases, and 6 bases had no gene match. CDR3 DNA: TGTGCCTGGGCCGGACTAGCGGGAGGGTCAAACACCGGGGAGCTGTTTTTT. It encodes CAWAGLAGGSNTGELFF.

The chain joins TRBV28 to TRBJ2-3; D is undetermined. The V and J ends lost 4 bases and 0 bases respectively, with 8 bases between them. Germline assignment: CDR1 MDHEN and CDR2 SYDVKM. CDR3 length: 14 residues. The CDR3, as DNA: TGTGCCAGCAGTTCCCCAGCTAGCACAGATACGCAGTATTTT. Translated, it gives CASSSPASTDTQYF.

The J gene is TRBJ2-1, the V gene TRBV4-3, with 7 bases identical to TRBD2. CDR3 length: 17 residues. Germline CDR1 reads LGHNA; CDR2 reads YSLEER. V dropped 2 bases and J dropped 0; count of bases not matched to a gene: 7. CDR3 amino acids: CASSQPGGGSSYNEQFF. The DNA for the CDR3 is TGCGCCAGCAGCCAACCGGGAGGCGGGAGCTCCTACAATGAGCAGTTCTTC.

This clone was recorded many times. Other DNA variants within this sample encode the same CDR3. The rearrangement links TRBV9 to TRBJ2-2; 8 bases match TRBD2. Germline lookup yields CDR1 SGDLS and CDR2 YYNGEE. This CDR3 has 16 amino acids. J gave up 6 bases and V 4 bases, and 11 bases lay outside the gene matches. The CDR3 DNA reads TGTGCCAGCAGCATTGCGGCGGGAGGTTCTGCCGGGGAGCTGTTTTTT. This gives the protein CASSIAAGGSAGELFF.

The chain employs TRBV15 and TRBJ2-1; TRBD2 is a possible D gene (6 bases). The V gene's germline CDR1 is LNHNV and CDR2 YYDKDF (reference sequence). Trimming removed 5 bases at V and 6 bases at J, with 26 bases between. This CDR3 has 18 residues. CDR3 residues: CATSGGFSGSVGRNEQFF. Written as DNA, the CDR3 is TGTGCCACCAGCGGGGGATTCTCCGGGAGTGTTGGTCGCAATGAGCAGTTCTTC.

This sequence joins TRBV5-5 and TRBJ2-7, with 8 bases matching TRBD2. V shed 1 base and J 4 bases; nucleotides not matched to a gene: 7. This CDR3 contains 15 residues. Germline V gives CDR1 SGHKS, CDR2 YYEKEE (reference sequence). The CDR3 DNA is TGTGCCAGCAGCTTGCGCTCAAGCGGGAGATACGAGCAGTACTTC. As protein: CASSLRSSGRYEQYF.

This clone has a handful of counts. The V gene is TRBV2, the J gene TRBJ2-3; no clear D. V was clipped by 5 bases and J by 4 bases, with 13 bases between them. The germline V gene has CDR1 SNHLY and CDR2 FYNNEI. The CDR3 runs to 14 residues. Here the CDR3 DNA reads TGTGCCAGCAGTCCTCAATTCACCTCAGATACGCAGTATTTT. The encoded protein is CASSPQFTSDTQYF.

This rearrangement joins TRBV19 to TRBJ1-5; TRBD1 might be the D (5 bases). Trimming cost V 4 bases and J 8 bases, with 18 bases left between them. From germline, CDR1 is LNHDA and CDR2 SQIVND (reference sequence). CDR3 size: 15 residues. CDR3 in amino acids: CASSRAGRSGEPQHF. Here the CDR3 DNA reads TGTGCCAGTAGTAGGGCGGGACGGAGTGGAGAGCCCCAGCATTTT.

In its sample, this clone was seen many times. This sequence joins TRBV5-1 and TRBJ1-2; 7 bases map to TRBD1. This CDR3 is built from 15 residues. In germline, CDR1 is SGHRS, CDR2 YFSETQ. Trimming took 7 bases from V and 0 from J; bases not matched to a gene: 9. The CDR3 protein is CASSAGGSANYGYTF. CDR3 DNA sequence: TGCGCCAGCTCGGCAGGGGGTAGCGCTAACTATGGCTACACCTTC.

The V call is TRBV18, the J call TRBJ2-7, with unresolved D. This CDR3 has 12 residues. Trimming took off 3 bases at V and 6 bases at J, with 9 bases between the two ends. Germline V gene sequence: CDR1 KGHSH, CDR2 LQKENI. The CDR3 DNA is TGTGCCAGCTCACCTATGACCGCCGAGCAGTACTTC. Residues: CASSPMTAEQYF.

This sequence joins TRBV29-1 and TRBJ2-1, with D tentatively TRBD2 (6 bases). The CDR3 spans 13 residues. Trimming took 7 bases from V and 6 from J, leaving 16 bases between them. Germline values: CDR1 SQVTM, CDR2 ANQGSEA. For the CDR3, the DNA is TGCAGCGGGGACGGCGGGGTAAGCAATGAGCAGTTCTTC. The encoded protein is CSGDGGVSNEQFF.

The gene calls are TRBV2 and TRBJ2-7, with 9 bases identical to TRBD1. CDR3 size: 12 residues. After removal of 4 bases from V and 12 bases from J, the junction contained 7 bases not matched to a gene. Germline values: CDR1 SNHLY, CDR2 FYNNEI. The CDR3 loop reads CASSVGDRVSYF. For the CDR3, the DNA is TGTGCCAGCAGTGTAGGGGACAGGGTGTCGTACTTC.

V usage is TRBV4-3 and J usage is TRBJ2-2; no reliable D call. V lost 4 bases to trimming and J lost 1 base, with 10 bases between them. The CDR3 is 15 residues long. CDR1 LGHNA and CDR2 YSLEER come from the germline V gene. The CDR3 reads CASSRSLLNTGELFF. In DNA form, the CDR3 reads TGCGCCAGCAGCCGCTCACTCCTGAACACCGGGGAGCTGTTTTTT.

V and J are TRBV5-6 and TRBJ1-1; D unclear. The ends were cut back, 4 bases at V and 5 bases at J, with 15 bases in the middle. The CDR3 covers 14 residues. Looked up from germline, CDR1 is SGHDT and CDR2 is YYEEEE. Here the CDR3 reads CASSREGRGTEAFF. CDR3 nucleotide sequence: TGTGCCAGCAGCCGGGAGGGTCGAGGAACTGAAGCTTTCTTT.

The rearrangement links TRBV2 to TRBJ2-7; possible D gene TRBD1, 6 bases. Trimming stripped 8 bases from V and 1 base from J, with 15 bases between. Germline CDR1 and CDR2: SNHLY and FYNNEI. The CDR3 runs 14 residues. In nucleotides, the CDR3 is TGTGCCAGCGGGGTCGGACAGCTATCCTACGAGCAGTACTTC. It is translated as CASGVGQLSYEQYF.

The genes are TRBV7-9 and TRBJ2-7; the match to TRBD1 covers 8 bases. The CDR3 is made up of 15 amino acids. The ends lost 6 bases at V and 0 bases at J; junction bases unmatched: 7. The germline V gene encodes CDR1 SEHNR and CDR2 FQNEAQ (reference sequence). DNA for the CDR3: TGTGCCAGCAGTCAAGCCGGACAGGGCTCCTACGAGCAGTACTTC. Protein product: CASSQAGQGSYEQYF.

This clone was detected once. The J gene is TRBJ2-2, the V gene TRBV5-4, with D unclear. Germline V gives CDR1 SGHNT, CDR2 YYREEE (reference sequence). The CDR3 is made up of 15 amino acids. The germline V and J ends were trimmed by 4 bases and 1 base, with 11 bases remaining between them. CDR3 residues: CASSPERVNTGELFF. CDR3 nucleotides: TGTGCCAGCAGCCCCGAGCGCGTGAACACCGGGGAGCTGTTTTTT.

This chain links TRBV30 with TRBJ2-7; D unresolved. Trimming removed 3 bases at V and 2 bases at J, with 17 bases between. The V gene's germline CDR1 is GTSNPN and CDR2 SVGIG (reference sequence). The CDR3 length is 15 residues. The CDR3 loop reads CAWRRTGAGAYEQYF. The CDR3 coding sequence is TGTGCCTGGAGGCGCACGGGCGCTGGGGCCTACGAGCAGTACTTC.

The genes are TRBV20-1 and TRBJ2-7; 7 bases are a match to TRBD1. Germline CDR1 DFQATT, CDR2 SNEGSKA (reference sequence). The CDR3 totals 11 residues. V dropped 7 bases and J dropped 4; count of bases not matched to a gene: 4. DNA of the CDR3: TGCAGTGGCGGCAGGGGGTACGAGCAGTACTTC. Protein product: CSGGRGYEQYF.

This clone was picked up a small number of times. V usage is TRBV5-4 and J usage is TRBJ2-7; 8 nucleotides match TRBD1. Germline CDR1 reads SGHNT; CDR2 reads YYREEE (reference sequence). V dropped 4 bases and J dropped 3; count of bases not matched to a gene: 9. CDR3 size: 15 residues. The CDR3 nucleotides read TGTGCCAGCAGCAGAAATCATGGACAGGGCTACGAGCAGTACTTC. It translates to CASSRNHGQGYEQYF.

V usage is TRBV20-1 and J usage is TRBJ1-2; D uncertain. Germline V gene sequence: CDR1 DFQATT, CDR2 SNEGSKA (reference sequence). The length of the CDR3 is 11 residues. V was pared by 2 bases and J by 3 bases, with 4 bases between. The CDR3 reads CSARFYYGYTF. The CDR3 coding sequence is TGCAGTGCTAGATTCTACTATGGCTACACCTTC.

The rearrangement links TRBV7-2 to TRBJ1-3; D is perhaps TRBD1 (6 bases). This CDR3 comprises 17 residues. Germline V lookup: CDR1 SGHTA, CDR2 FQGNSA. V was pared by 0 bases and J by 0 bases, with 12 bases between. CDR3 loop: CASSLASTGSSGNTIYF. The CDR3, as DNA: TGTGCCAGCAGCTTAGCTTCGACAGGAAGCTCTGGAAACACCATATATTTT.

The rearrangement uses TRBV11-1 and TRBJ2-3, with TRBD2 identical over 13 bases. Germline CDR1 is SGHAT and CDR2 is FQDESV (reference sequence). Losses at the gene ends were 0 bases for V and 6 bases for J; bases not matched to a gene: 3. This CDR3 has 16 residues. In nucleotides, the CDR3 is TGTGCCAGCAGCTTAGCCGGGACTAGCGGGACTGATACGCAGTATTTT. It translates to CASSLAGTSGTDTQYF.

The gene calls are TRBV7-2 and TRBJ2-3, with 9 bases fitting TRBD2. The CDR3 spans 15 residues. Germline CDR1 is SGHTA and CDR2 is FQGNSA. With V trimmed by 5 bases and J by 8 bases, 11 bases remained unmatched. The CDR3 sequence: CASSQREVLSGTQYF. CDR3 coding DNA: TGTGCCAGCAGCCAGCGGGAGGTGCTGAGTGGTACGCAGTATTTT.

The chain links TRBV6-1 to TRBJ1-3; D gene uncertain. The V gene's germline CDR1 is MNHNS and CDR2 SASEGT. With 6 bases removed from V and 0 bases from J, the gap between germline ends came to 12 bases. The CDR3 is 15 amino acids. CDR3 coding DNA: TGTGCCAGCAGAGGCGGACCCGGCTCTGGAAACACCATATATTTT. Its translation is CASRGGPGSGNTIYF.

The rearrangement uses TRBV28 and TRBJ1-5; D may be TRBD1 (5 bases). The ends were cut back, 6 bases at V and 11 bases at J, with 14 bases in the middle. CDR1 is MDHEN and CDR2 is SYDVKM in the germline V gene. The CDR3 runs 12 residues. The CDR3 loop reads CASRTQTVAQHF. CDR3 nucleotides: TGTGCCAGCAGAACACAGACAGTAGCCCAGCATTTT.

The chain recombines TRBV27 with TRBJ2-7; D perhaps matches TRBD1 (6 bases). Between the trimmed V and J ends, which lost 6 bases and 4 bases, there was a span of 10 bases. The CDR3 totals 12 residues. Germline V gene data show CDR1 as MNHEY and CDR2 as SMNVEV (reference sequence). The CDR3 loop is CASSPGQYEQYF. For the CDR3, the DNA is TGTGCCAGCAGCCCCGGACAGTACGAGCAGTACTTC.